This T cell receptor beta chain comes out of a study of shared clonotypes between healthy human individuals. Using immunoSEQ multiplex PCR, the repertoire was profiled, and TCRdb retains in-frame clones only, with some absent. Of fewer than 200,000 clones in the sample, about 66% were seen once. The receptor was derived from a man aged 30 to 39 in good health. Sequenced sample: memory CD4+ T cells sorted from blood. This sample's subset: CD45RA-negative fraction.

CDR3 sequence reads: CASSEWGPRGEKLFF. Written as DNA, the CDR3 is TGTGCCAGCAGTGAATGGGGCCCCCGCGGTGAAAAACTGTTTTTT. The chain uses TRBV6-1 and TRBJ1-4, with D perhaps TRBD1 (5 bases). CDR1 and CDR2 from the germline V gene are MNHNS and SASEGT. V was trimmed by 2 bases and J by 7 bases, leaving 14 bases between them. This CDR3 has 15 residues.